The 5 T cell receptor beta chains below were found in one sample sequenced in a study of T cells expressing NK-cell markers. TCRdb reprocessed the 5' RACE reads; each CDR3 protein has one entry and no DNA is given. This listing includes 400,000 to 550,000 distinct CDR3 sequences. Input material: blood T cells: a sorted CD56 or NKG2C T cell subset, CD4+ or CD8+ T cells, or bulk PBMC T cells (not recorded which). The source of these receptors is a woman between 18 and 70 years old in good health.

This chain joins TRBV5-1 and TRBJ2-1; the TCRdb D gene call, TRBD1, has no DNA to confirm it. This CDR3 contains 15 residues. The V gene's germline CDR1 is SGHRS and CDR2 YFSETQ. The CDR3 loop reads CASSFRVPPYNEQFF.

This sequence joins TRBV5-1 and TRBJ2-1. Germline V gene data show CDR1 as SGHRS and CDR2 as YFSETQ. The CDR3 totals 13 residues. The chain's CDR3 is CASRETTYNEQFF.

The J gene is TRBJ2-3, the V gene TRBV18; as DNA is missing, the TRBD2 call by TCRdb cannot be tested. Germline loops: CDR1 KGHSH, CDR2 LQKENI. The CDR3 is made up of 18 amino acids. This CDR3 reads CASSPTPTSSSSTDTQYF.

This rearrangement joins TRBV5-1 to TRBJ2-5. The CDR3 covers 12 residues. The germline gives CDR1 SGHRS, CDR2 YFSETQ. CDR3 protein: CASRGDEENQYF.

The chain uses TRBV7-3 and TRBJ2-5; TCRdb's D call of TRBD2 is untestable without DNA. The CDR3 contains 15 residues. Looked up from germline, CDR1 is SGHTA and CDR2 is FQGTGA. The CDR3 loop reads CASSLFPGGQETQYF.